This T cell receptor (beta chain) came from a study of T cell responses to AZD1222 COVID-19 vaccine. Sequenced by immunoSEQ multiplex PCR; TCRdb stores in-frame clones only, minus some. Among some 190,000 clones listed, approximately 92% were seen once. V dropped 2 bases and J dropped 13 bases, with 16 bases sitting between them. Germline V gene data show CDR1 as SGHDT and CDR2 as YYEEEE. The CDR3 is made up of 14 amino acids. The clonotype comes from an adult in good health. The sequenced sample was peripheral blood, obtained on day 0 of AZD1222 vaccination. J is TRBJ1-6 and V is TRBV5-6; TRBD1 might be the D (5 bases). CDR3: CASSFGTDLPPLHF. CDR3 nucleotides: TGTGCCAGCAGCTTTGGGACCGACTTGCCCCCCCTCCACTTT.